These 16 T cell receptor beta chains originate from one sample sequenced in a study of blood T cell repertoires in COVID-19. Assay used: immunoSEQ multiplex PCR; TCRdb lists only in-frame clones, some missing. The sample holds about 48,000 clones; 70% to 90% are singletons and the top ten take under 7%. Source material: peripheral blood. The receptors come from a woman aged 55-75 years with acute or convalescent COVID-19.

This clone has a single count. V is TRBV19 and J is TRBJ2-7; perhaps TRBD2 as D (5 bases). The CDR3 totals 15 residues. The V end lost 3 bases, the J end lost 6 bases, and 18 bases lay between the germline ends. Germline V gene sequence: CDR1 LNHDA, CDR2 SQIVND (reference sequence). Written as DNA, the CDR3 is TGTGCCAGTAGTATCTCCCAAGGAGGCTCTACCGAGCAGTACTTC. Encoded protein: CASSISQGGSTEQYF.

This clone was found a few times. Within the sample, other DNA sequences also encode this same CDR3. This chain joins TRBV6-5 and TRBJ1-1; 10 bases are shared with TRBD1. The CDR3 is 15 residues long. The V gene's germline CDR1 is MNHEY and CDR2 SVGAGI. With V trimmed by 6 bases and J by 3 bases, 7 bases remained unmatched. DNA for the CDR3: TGTGCCAGCAGACCCTGGACAGGGGGGGACACTGAAGCTTTCTTT. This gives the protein CASRPWTGGDTEAFF.

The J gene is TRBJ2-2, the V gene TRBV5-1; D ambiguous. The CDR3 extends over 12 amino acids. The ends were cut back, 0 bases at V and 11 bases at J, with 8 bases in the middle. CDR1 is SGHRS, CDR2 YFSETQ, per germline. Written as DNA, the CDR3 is TGCGCCAGCAGCTTGGTATGGAGTGAGCTGTTTTTT. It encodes CASSLVWSELFF.

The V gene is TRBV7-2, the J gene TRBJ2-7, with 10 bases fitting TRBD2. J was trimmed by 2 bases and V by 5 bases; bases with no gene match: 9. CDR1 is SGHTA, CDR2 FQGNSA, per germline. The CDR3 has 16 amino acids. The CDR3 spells CASSPLLAGAPYEQYF. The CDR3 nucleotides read TGTGCCAGCAGCCCCCTCCTAGCGGGAGCCCCCTACGAGCAGTACTTC.

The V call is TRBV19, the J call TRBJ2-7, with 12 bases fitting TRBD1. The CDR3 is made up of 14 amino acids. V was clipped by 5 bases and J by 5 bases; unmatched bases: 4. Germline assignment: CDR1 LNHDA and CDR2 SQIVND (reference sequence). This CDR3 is CASSPGQGAHEQYF. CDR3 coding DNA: TGTGCCAGTAGTCCGGGACAGGGGGCCCACGAGCAGTACTTC.

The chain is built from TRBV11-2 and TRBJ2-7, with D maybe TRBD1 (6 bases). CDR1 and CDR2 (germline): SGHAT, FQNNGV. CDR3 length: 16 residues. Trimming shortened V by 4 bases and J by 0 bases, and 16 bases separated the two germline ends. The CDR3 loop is CASSSSGTPASYEQYF. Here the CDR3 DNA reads TGTGCCAGCAGCTCCTCCGGGACACCGGCCTCCTACGAGCAGTACTTC. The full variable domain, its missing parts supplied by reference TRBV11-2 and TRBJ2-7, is EAGVAQSPRYKIIEKRQSVAFWCNPISGHATLYWYQQILGQGPKLLIQFQNNGVVDDSQLPKDRFSAERLKGVDSTLKIQPAKLEDSAVYLCASSSSGTPASYEQYFGPGTRLTVT.

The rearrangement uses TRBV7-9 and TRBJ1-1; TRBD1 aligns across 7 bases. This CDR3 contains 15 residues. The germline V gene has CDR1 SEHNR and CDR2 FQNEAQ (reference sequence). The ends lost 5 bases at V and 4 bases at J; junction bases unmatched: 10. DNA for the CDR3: TGTGCCAGCAGCCGCGACAGGGCAGGGAGCACTGAAGCTTTCTTT. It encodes CASSRDRAGSTEAFF.

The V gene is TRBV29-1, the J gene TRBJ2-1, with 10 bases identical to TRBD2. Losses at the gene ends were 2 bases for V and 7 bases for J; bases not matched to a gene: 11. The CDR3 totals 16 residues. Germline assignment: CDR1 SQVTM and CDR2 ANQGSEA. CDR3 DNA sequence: TGCAGCGTTGAACTCCCTCTAGCGGGAGTAGAAAATGAGCAGTTCTTC. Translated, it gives CSVELPLAGVENEQFF.

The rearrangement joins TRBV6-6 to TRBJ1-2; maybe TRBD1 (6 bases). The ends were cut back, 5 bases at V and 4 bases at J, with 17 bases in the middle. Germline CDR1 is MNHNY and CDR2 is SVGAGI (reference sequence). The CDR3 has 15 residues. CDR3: CASSPRATGSYGYTF. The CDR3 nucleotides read TGTGCCAGCAGTCCGCGGGCAACAGGGTCCTATGGCTACACCTTC.

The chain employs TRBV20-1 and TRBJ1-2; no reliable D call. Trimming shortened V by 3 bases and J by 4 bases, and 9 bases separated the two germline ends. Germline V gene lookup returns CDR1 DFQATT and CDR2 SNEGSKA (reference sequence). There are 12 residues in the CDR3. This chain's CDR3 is CSASAVLYGYTF. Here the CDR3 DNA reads TGCAGTGCTAGTGCGGTGCTCTATGGCTACACCTTC.

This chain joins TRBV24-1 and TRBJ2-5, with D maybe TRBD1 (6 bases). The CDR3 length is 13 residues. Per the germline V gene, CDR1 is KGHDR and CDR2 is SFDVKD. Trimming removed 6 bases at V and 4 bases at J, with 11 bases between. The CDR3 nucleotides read TGTGCCACCAGTACAGGGTCGAGAGAGACCCAGTACTTC. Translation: CATSTGSRETQYF.

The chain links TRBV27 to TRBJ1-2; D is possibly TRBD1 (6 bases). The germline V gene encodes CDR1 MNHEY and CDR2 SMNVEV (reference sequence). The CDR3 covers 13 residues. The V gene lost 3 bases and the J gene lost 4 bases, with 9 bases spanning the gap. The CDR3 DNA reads TGTGCCAGCAGTTTTAAAGGGGGCTATGGCTACACCTTC. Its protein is CASSFKGGYGYTF.

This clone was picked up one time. The CDR3 region is CASSPGTVVEQFF. The DNA of the CDR3 is TGTGCCAGTAGCCCCGGGACAGTGGTCGAGCAGTTCTTC. The chain combines TRBV19 with TRBJ2-1, with TRBD1 matching over 7 bases. The J segment lost 10 bases and the V segment lost 6 bases, leaving 9 bases of the junction unmatched. This CDR3 is built from 13 residues. The germline CDR1 and CDR2 sequences are LNHDA and SQIVND (reference sequence).

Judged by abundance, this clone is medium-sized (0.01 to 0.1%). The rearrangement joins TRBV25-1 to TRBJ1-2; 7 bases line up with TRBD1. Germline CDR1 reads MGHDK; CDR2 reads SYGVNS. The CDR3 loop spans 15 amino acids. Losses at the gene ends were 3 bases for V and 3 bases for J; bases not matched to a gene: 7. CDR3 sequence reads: CASSEVTGKYYGYTF. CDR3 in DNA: TGTGCCAGCAGTGAGGTGACAGGGAAATACTATGGCTACACCTTC.

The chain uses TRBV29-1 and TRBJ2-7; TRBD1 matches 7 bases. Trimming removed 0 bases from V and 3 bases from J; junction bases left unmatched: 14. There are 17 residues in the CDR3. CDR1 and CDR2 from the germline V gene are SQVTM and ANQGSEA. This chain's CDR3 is CSVEDWAPGTADYEQYF. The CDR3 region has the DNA TGCAGCGTTGAAGATTGGGCTCCCGGGACAGCAGACTACGAGCAGTACTTC.

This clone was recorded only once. The CDR3 coding sequence is TGCAGCGTTGACACAGGGTTTAATGAAAAACTGTTTTTT. This translates into CSVDTGFNEKLFF. The rearrangement uses TRBV29-1 and TRBJ1-4; D might be TRBD1 (6 bases). Germline V gene lookup returns CDR1 SQVTM and CDR2 ANQGSEA. Trimming removed 3 bases from V and 4 bases from J, with 9 bases in between. This CDR3 comprises 13 residues. The whole variable domain, remainder taken from reference TRBV29-1 and TRBJ1-4, is SAVISQKPSRDICQRGTSLTIQCQVDSQVTMMFWYRQQPGQSLTLIATANQGSEATYESGFVIDKFPISRPNLTFSTLTVSNMSPEDSSIYLCSVDTGFNEKLFFGSGTQLSVL.